This is a list of T cell receptor beta chains from one sample in a study of T-cell memory formation after mild COVID-19. From the 5' RACE reads, TCRdb called clonotypes with MiXCR, one entry per CDR3 protein. The data show around 65,000 distinct CDR3 sequences, 9% to 9.5% seen once. Sequenced material: PBMCs or a T cell subset sorted from them (not recorded which). The receptors derive from a man between 18 and 29 years old who had mild COVID-19 (a few samples of this study predate the infection). Cell type and time point are not known. CDR3s include the opening cysteine and the closing phenylalanine or tryptophan.

v_gene: TRBV5-1; CDR3aa: CASSPRVAQETQYF
v_gene: TRBV7-2; CDR3aa: CASSPVSGTVFQPQHF
v_gene: TRBV4-3; CDR3aa: CASSQDIFGNQPQHF
v_gene: TRBV5-1; CDR3aa: CASSPRQGSNPSYEQYF
v_gene: TRBV12-3/TRBV12-4; CDR3aa: CASSLSEVNTEAFF
v_gene: TRBV28; CDR3aa: CASSGPSWSLDTQYF
v_gene: TRBV4-3; CDR3aa: CASRPGGGEVSTEAFF
v_gene: TRBV7-9; CDR3aa: CASSLGSTSGDDNEQFF
v_gene: TRBV7-3; CDR3aa: CASSASTGASEAFF
v_gene: TRBV6-6; CDR3aa: CASSLPPGTGSTEAFF
v_gene: TRBV7-2; CDR3aa: CASSLLWGGQNEQFF
v_gene: TRBV6-6; CDR3aa: CASSYTGSTDTQYF
v_gene: TRBV6-5; CDR3aa: CASRPRTGYYGYTF
v_gene: TRBV6-2/TRBV6-3; CDR3aa: CASSYLAGGIYNEQFF
v_gene: TRBV20-1; CDR3aa: CSADERGTDTQYF
v_gene: TRBV6-2/TRBV6-3; CDR3aa: CASSEGNSPLHF
v_gene: TRBV4-3; CDR3aa: CASSQDGRGGVYNEQFF
v_gene: TRBV5-6; CDR3aa: CASSLYGTGGNEQFF
v_gene: TRBV5-1; CDR3aa: CASSQTPTGRTGANVLTF
v_gene: TRBV3-1; CDR3aa: CASSSSGGTQPQHF
v_gene: TRBV29-1; CDR3aa: CSVEVAGAAGGPQHF
v_gene: TRBV9; CDR3aa: CASSPLVDTQYF
v_gene: TRBV12-3/TRBV12-4; CDR3aa: CASSLAGAGNEQFF
v_gene: TRBV5-1; CDR3aa: CASSLLGGNEQFF
v_gene: TRBV20-1; CDR3aa: CSAWKTGGNEQFF
v_gene: TRBV5-6; CDR3aa: CASSPGELGASNEQFF
v_gene: TRBV6-5; CDR3aa: CATRGFRGATDTQYF
v_gene: TRBV5-1; CDR3aa: CASSSGTGAGEQYF
v_gene: TRBV12-3/TRBV12-4; CDR3aa: CASTGQGVEQPQHF
v_gene: TRBV27; CDR3aa: CASSQSLSANSPLHF
v_gene: TRBV7-9; CDR3aa: CASSDGTYNEQFF
v_gene: TRBV7-2; CDR3aa: CAKPPGLREDEQFF
v_gene: TRBV7-9; CDR3aa: CASSSARTGGGEQFF
v_gene: TRBV5-5; CDR3aa: CASSLTGPPYVGYTF
v_gene: TRBV23-1; CDR3aa: CASSHGFSYNEQFF
v_gene: TRBV19; CDR3aa: CAISDRGNSNQPQHF
v_gene: TRBV5-1; CDR3aa: CASSLGSGGHGGTDTQYF
v_gene: TRBV6-5; CDR3aa: CASCEGPGTEAFF
v_gene: TRBV5-6; CDR3aa: CASSLGGEHYGYTF
v_gene: TRBV7-6; CDR3aa: CASSTLSPSGTEAFF
v_gene: TRBV5-1; CDR3aa: CASSLVLAGVYEQYF
v_gene: TRBV6-5; CDR3aa: CASSSINVRSNQPQHF
v_gene: TRBV2; CDR3aa: CASSPRAPSNEQFF
v_gene: TRBV12-3/TRBV12-4; CDR3aa: CASSFEEDEQFF
v_gene: TRBV29-1; CDR3aa: CSVEIQGRNYGYTF
v_gene: TRBV7-3; CDR3aa: CASSLDGGGTDTQYF
v_gene: TRBV5-1; CDR3aa: CASSLGPGLGAETQYF
v_gene: TRBV7-3; CDR3aa: CASSPHLGYNEQFF
v_gene: TRBV16; CDR3aa: CASSQSGRNTEAFF
v_gene: TRBV12-3/TRBV12-4; CDR3aa: CASSSQQGAQSPLHF
v_gene: TRBV29-1; CDR3aa: CSVVVRGWGSGYTF
v_gene: TRBV9; CDR3aa: CASSQGPAGTQYF
v_gene: TRBV7-2; CDR3aa: CARSSRVAEETQYF
v_gene: TRBV12-3/TRBV12-4; CDR3aa: CASSPPGEGGEQFF
v_gene: TRBV4-2; CDR3aa: CASSQDQGGSAKNIQYF
v_gene: TRBV29-1; CDR3aa: CSVWVGLNTGELFF
v_gene: TRBV4-1; CDR3aa: CASSQVGGFENTEAFF
v_gene: TRBV7-2; CDR3aa: CASSVSTGDNEQFF
v_gene: TRBV12-3/TRBV12-4; CDR3aa: CASSRAVAQLTGELFF
v_gene: TRBV5-1; CDR3aa: CASSLGQPQNIQYF